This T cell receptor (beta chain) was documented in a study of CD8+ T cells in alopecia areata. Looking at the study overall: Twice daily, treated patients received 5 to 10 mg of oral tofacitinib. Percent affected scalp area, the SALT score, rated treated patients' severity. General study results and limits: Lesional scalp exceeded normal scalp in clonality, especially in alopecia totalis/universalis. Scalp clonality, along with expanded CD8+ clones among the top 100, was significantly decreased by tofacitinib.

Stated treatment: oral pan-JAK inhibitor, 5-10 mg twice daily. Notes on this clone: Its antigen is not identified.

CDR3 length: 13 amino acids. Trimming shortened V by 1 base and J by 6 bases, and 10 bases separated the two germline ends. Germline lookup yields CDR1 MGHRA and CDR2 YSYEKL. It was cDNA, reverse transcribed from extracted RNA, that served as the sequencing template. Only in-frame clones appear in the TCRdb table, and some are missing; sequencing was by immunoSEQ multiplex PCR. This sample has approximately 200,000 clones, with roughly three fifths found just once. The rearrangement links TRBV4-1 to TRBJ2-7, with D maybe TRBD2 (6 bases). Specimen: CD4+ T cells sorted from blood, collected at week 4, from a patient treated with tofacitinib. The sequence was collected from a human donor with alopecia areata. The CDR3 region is CASSQVREAEQYF. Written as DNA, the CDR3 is TGCGCCAGCAGCCAAGTAAGGGAGGCCGAGCAGTACTTC.